This T cell receptor (beta chain) was retrieved from a study of shared clonotypes between healthy human individuals. Study summary: Samples came from a couple of female and a few male donors aged 18 to 49. Each donor's CD4 naive and CD4 memory cells filled three plates apiece, CD8 naive two, and CD8 memory one.

About this clone itself: As yet, its antigen is unknown.

Profiling relied on immunoSEQ multiplex PCR, and the TCRdb table lists in-frame clones only, not all of them. This table holds about 2.5 million clones, 85% to 95% found once. Negatively enriched CD4+ T cells were divided by CD45RA into naive and memory. Study-level findings and limits: Naive subsets, compared against memory subsets, generally had larger estimated richness values.

V shed 4 bases and J 0 bases; nucleotides not matched to a gene: 8. In germline, CDR1 is SNHLY, CDR2 FYNNEI. This CDR3 has 16 residues. This chain links TRBV2 with TRBJ2-7, with TRBD1 matching 8 bases. The sequence was obtained from a man aged 18 to 29 in good health. Some clones in this sample may be carry-over from other donors' samples. Material for sequencing was naive CD4+ T cells from PBMCs. Specified subset: CD45RA+ positively selected. The DNA of the CDR3 is TGTGCCAGCAGTGTGGACCGGGACAGGAGCTCCTACGAGCAGTACTTC. Encoded protein: CASSVDRDRSSYEQYF.